This is a list of T cell receptor beta chains from one sample in a study of blood T cells in healthy people across ages. TCRdb processed the 5' RACE reads anew with MiXCR; each CDR3 protein has one entry. The data contain around 820,000 distinct CDR3 sequences, 25% of them singletons. These data were also filed under a second study, of T cells of mothers and their children.

Sequenced: blood. The source is a boy between 5 and 17 years old in good health. The CDR3 runs from the conserved cysteine through the conserved F or W. Fields, in order: V gene, J gene, D gene, CDR3 length, clone size, CDR3 DNA, CDR3 protein. D genes are given only for firm matches. Some rows have no size entry. The others give once, few or many, or a class for an expanded clone.

>TRBV28|TRBJ2-2|NA|17|NA
TGTGCCAGCAGTTTATCCATGGCGGCGCCAAGCACCGGGGAGCTGTTTTTT
CASSLSMAAPSTGELFF
>TRBV29-1|TRBJ2-7|NA|13|NA
TGCAGCGTTGCAGTTAGGATGTATGGCGAGCAGTGCTTC
CSVAVRMYGEQCF
>TRBV27|TRBJ2-7|NA|16|NA
TGTGCCAGCAGTTTGGCCGGGACATCGAGCTCCTACGAGCAGTACTTC
CASSLAGTSSSYEQYF
>TRBV7-8|TRBJ2-3|NA|12|few
TGTGCCAGCAGCCAGGCAGGGGTTACGCAGTATTTT
CASSQAGVTQYF
>TRBV6-5|TRBJ2-7|TRBD1|15|NA
TGTGCCAGCAGTTCCCCGAGACAGGGTTCTTACGAGCAGTACTTC
CASSSPRQGSYEQYF
>TRBV20-1|TRBJ2-3|NA|13|NA
TGCAGTGCCCACGGACTGCGCACAGATACGCAGTATTTT
CSAHGLRTDTQYF
>TRBV7-2|TRBJ2-5|TRBD2|15|few
TGTGCCAGCAAGAGGGGGGCGGGGGGGCAAGAGACCCAGTACTTC
CASKRGAGGQETQYF
>TRBV7-6|TRBJ2-7|NA|12|NA
TGTGCCAGCGGCCGAGGTACAGACGAGCAGTACTTC
CASGRGTDEQYF
>TRBV7-9|TRBJ1-5|NA|13|NA
TGTGCCAGCAGTTTGGGTCCTTATCAGCCCCAGCATTTT
CASSLGPYQPQHF
>TRBV7-2|TRBJ1-1|NA|14|NA
TGTGCCAGCAGCTTTCGTATGGGTCGGTCTGAAGCTTTCTTT
CASSFRMGRSEAFF
>TRBV12-5|TRBJ2-3|TRBD2|13|NA
TGTGCTAGTGGATATAGCGGGGCAGATACGCAGTATTTT
CASGYSGADTQYF
>TRBV7-2|TRBJ2-5|TRBD2|15|NA
TGTGCCAGCAGCAAACTAGCGGGGGGACAGGGGTCCCAGTACTTC
CASSKLAGGQGSQYF
>TRBV7-2|TRBJ2-5|TRBD2|16|NA
TGTGCCAGCAGCTTAGGAGGACTAGCGGAACAAGAGACCCAGTACTTC
CASSLGGLAEQETQYF
>TRBV12-3/TRBV12-4|TRBJ1-1|NA|13|few
TGTGCCAGCACCGAGGTCTCAAACACTGAAGCTTTCTTT
CASTEVSNTEAFF
>TRBV29-1|TRBJ1-2|NA|12|NA
TGCAGCGTCTACACAGCCTACTATGGCTACACCTTC
CSVYTAYYGYTF
>TRBV27|TRBJ1-1|NA|14|NA
TGTGCCAGCAGCTGGGGGCCGGGTAACACTGAAGCTTTCTTT
CASSWGPGNTEAFF
>TRBV5-1|TRBJ2-7|NA|15|NA
TGCGCCAGCCGCCCACAGGAATTTAAGGACTACGAGCAGTACTTC
CASRPQEFKDYEQYF
>TRBV12-3/TRBV12-4|TRBJ2-5|TRBD2|16|few
TGTGCCAGCAGGATGGGGGGTAGCGGGTACCAAGAGACCCAGTACTTC
CASRMGGSGYQETQYF
>TRBV7-3|TRBJ2-1|TRBD2|16|NA
TGTGCCAGCAGCTTAGCTAGCGGGGGGGCGTCCAATGGGCAGTTCTTC
CASSLASGGASNGQFF
>TRBV4-3|TRBJ2-1|NA|13|NA
TGCGCCAGCAGCCAAGATTGGCCTAGCAGGCAGTTCTTC
CASSQDWPSRQFF
>TRBV6-6|TRBJ1-4|NA|14|few
TGTGCCAGTACCAACAGGGCCCGTAATGAAAAACTGTTTTTT
CASTNRARNEKLFF
>TRBV28|TRBJ2-1|NA|11|NA
TGTGCCAGCAGCGGATGGGGTGAGCAGTTCTTC
CASSGWGEQFF
>TRBV20-1|TRBJ2-1|TRBD2|16|few
TGCAGTGCTAGAGGCTTTCGGACTAGAGGCTACAATGAGCAGTTCTTC
CSARGFRTRGYNEQFF
>TRBV29-1|TRBJ2-7|NA|13|few
TGCAGCGTTGAGGGGGAACGCACCTACGAGCAGTACTTC
CSVEGERTYEQYF
>TRBV11-2|TRBJ1-2|NA|13|NA
TGTGCCAGCAGCTTGGGGGCCACCTATGGCTACACCTTC
CASSLGATYGYTF
>TRBV6-6|TRBJ2-7|NA|12|few
TGTGCCAGCGTGGGGATAGAATACGAGCAGTACTTC
CASVGIEYEQYF
>TRBV10-3|TRBJ2-4|TRBD1|13|many
TGTGCCATCAGTGTGGACAGGGAAAACATTCAGTACTTC
CAISVDRENIQYF
>TRBV7-2|TRBJ2-5|NA|15|few
TGTGCCAGCAGCTTAGGCAGCCTCATGAGGGAGACCCAGTACTTC
CASSLGSLMRETQYF
>TRBV4-3|TRBJ1-2|NA|16|NA
TGCGCCAGCAGCCAAGATAGTCATGGGGGGAGAGGCGGCTACACCTTC
CASSQDSHGGRGGYTF
>TRBV28|TRBJ1-5|NA|14|NA
TGTGCCAGCAGTTTCGCCGGGGGAACTCAGCCCCAGCATTTT
CASSFAGGTQPQHF
>TRBV5-5|TRBJ2-2|NA|15|NA
TGTGCCAGCAGCTTGGCCCTTGTGAACACCGGGGAGCTGTTTTTT
CASSLALVNTGELFF
>TRBV5-1|TRBJ1-5|TRBD1|15|NA
TGCGCCAGCAGCTTAGGACAGGGGGCTAGTCAGCCCCAGCATTTT
CASSLGQGASQPQHF
>TRBV5-5|TRBJ1-4|NA|14|NA
TGTGCCAGCAGCTTGGAATGGGGAAGTGAAAAACTGTTTTTT
CASSLEWGSEKLFF
>TRBV10-3|TRBJ1-2|NA|13|NA
TGTGCCATCAGTGAAAGCGGCGACTATGGCTACACCTTC
CAISESGDYGYTF
>TRBV12-3/TRBV12-4|TRBJ2-3|TRBD2|16|NA
TGTGCCAGCAGTCTCGGGACTAGCGGAGTCACAGATACGCAGTATTTT
CASSLGTSGVTDTQYF
>TRBV7-6|TRBJ1-4|NA|17|few
TGTGCCAGCAGCTTAGTCGTGGCGGAAGCAACTAATGAAAAACTGTTTTTT
CASSLVVAEATNEKLFF
>TRBV20-1|TRBJ1-2|TRBD1|13|NA
TGCAGTGCCCGGGACAGGGAGAACTATGGCTACACCTTC
CSARDRENYGYTF
>TRBV4-1|TRBJ2-7|NA|15|few
TGCGCCAGCAGCCACACTGGACGGACGGAGGACGAGCAGTACTTC
CASSHTGRTEDEQYF
>TRBV19|TRBJ1-5|TRBD1|16|few
TGTGCCAGTAGCCGATCGGGACAGGGGTATAATCAGCCCCAGCATTTT
CASSRSGQGYNQPQHF
>TRBV20-1|TRBJ2-7|TRBD1|17|NA
TGCAGTGCCCCGACAGGGGGCGTAGGCAGGGGAACCTACGAGCAGTACTTC
CSAPTGGVGRGTYEQYF
>TRBV4-2|TRBJ2-3|TRBD2|17|NA
TGTGCCAGCAGCCAAGTTGAAAGCGGGAGGGTTTCAGATACGCAGTATTTT
CASSQVESGRVSDTQYF
>TRBV20-1|TRBJ1-5|NA|17|NA
TGCAGTGCTGCAGAAGGAAGGGGAGCTTTTAGCAATCAGCCCCAGCATTTT
CSAAEGRGAFSNQPQHF
>TRBV20-1|TRBJ2-3|NA|14|many
TGCAGTGCTAGAGAGGGTTCTGTCACAGATACGCAGTATTTT
CSAREGSVTDTQYF
>TRBV20-1|TRBJ2-3|NA|15|NA
TGCAGTGCTAGAGATCCAGCTGTAAGGACAGATACGCAGTATTTT
CSARDPAVRTDTQYF
>TRBV9|TRBJ2-1|NA|14|NA
TGTGCCAGCAGCGCCCCCGTCGGTTGGAATGAGCAGTTCTTC
CASSAPVGWNEQFF
>TRBV13|TRBJ1-4|NA|12|many
TGTGCCAGTCGTGGGGGAAATGAAAAACTGTTTTTT
CASRGGNEKLFF
>TRBV19|TRBJ1-5|NA|14|few
TGTGCCAGTAGTATCGGACAGAACAATCAGCCCCAGCATTTT
CASSIGQNNQPQHF
>TRBV29-1|TRBJ2-7|NA|14|few
TGCAGCGTTGAGGGTCAAGGGATAACCTACGAGCAGTACTTC
CSVEGQGITYEQYF
>TRBV5-1|TRBJ2-3|NA|14|few
TGCGCCAGCCGATACCAGGGCCTCACAGATACGCAGTATTTT
CASRYQGLTDTQYF
>TRBV21-1|TRBJ2-5|NA|21|few
TGTGCCAGCAGCAAAGAGGAGGCACAGGGTCCCGACCCCCAGTACCAAGAGACCCAGTACTTC
CASSKEEAQGPDPQYQETQYF
>TRBV28|TRBJ2-7|NA|15|few
TGCGCCAGCAGTTTGGGGAGCAGGCCTAACTACGAGCAGTACTTC
CASSLGSRPNYEQYF
>TRBV6-2/TRBV6-3|TRBJ2-7|TRBD1|14|NA
TGTGCCAGCAGCGTCCGGGACAGGCCAGTCGAGCAGTACTTC
CASSVRDRPVEQYF
>TRBV29-1|TRBJ2-7|NA|10|NA
TGCAGCGTTGGGTCACCCGAGCAGTACTTC
CSVGSPEQYF
>TRBV29-1|TRBJ2-7|TRBD1|14|few
TGCAGCGTTGTCTTGGGGACAGGGGACTACGAGCAGTACTTC
CSVVLGTGDYEQYF
>TRBV18|TRBJ1-1|NA|14|few
TGTGCCAGCTCACCACCCCCGGGGTACACTGAAGCTTTCTTT
CASSPPPGYTEAFF
>TRBV28|TRBJ2-3|NA|17|NA
TGTGCCCGCAGACAAAACCGGGTGGGGGTCTACACAGATACGCAGTATTTT
CARRQNRVGVYTDTQYF
>TRBV7-6|TRBJ2-3|NA|15|few
TGTGCCAGCAGCCCCACGGAGGGGCACACAGATACGCAGTATTTT
CASSPTEGHTDTQYF